This TCR beta chain is from a study of T cells after yellow fever vaccination. Study results and limitations: Relatively few clonotypes were ones that appeared in both CD4 and CD8 compartments. Bulk-population clonotypes that are abundant could appear as contaminants in FACS-sorted repertoires. Once the booster was given, most primary-vaccination clones reappeared, at approximately 97% for CD4 and 85% to 90% for CD8.

V was trimmed by 2 bases and J by 0 bases, leaving 11 bases between them. Per the germline V gene, CDR1 is SEHNR and CDR2 is FQNEAQ (reference sequence). This CDR3 is built from 16 residues. Turning to this clonotype: Its specificity is not known.

Researchers made TCR cDNA using 5'RACE template switching, and this step added a universal primer site and UMIs. TCRdb reprocessed the 5' RACE reads with MiXCR, giving one entry per CDR3 protein. The top ten hold around 18% of the sample, which has some 350,000 distinct CDR3 sequences, roughly 11% seen once. The chain combines TRBV7-9 with TRBJ2-1, with D perhaps being TRBD1 or TRBD2 (5 bases each). The clonotype comes from a man younger than 35 who received the YFV17D yellow fever vaccine. The sample in question was PBMCs, obtained on the day of the first yellow fever vaccination. The CDR3 loop is CASSLFGGSSYNEQFF. The CDR3 DNA reads TGTGCCAGCAGCTTATTTGGGGGTAGCTCCTACAATGAGCAGTTCTTC.